These T cell receptor beta chains were read from a single sample in a study of Graves' ophthalmopathy and Graves' hyperthyroidism. TCRdb used MiXCR to reprocess the multiplex PCR reads, holding one entry per CDR3 protein. This sample has some 1.1 million distinct CDR3 sequences, with about 38% found just once. Source material: peripheral blood or thyroid tissue (not recorded which). These receptors were collected from an adult man with Graves' hyperthyroidism. CDR3s include the opening cysteine and the closing phenylalanine or tryptophan. Fields, in order: D gene, clone size, J gene, V gene, CDR3 DNA, CDR3 protein. The D gene is left open where the match is weak. Some rows mark clone size as missing; the rest say once, few, many or name a class of expanded clone.

D: NA; size: NA; J: TRBJ2-7; V: TRBV20-1; DNA: TGCAGTGCTAGAGAAAGTTCCGAGCAGTACTTC; CDR3: CSARESSEQYF
D: NA; size: NA; J: TRBJ2-5; V: TRBV11-2; DNA: TGTGCCAGCAGCTTACCCCTTTCCCCCTCTAGCGACGTACCGCAAGAGACCCAGTACTTC; CDR3: CASSLPLSPSSDVPQETQYF
D: TRBD2; size: once; J: TRBJ2-7; V: TRBV28; DNA: TGTGCCAGCAGTTTTAAAGCGGGAAATCGTCCCTCCGAGCAGTACTTC; CDR3: CASSFKAGNRPSEQYF
D: NA; size: NA; J: TRBJ1-1; V: TRBV6-5; DNA: TGTGCCAGCAGTTACACGAGATTGGGGGGGGATTGGACTGAAGCTTTCTTT; CDR3: CASSYTRLGGDWTEAFF
D: NA; size: NA; J: TRBJ2-7; V: TRBV5-1; DNA: TGCGCCAGCAGCCAAGATGCGGTCGAGCAGCACTTC; CDR3: CASSQDAVEQHF
D: NA; size: NA; J: TRBJ1-5; V: TRBV2; DNA: TGTGCCAGCAGTGCGGGGTTCGATCAGCCCCAGCATTTT; CDR3: CASSAGFDQPQHF
D: TRBD1; size: NA; J: TRBJ2-7; V: TRBV29-1; DNA: TGCAGCGTGACCGGGACAGCCGGGACCTACGAGCAGTACTTC; CDR3: CSVTGTAGTYEQYF
D: NA; size: many; J: TRBJ1-1; V: TRBV20-1; DNA: TGCAGTGCTAGAGAGGGCGGTCTTATGAACACTGAAGCTTTCTTT; CDR3: CSAREGGLMNTEAFF
D: NA; size: NA; J: TRBJ1-5; V: TRBV3-1; DNA: TGTGCCAGCAGCCAAGGAGTGTATAGCAATCAGCCCCAGCATTTT; CDR3: CASSQGVYSNQPQHF
D: NA; size: few; J: TRBJ1-2; V: TRBV19; DNA: TGTGCCAGTAGTACGGATAGCGGAATCTATGGCTACACCTTC; CDR3: CASSTDSGIYGYTF
D: TRBD1; size: many; J: TRBJ1-1; V: TRBV29-1; DNA: TGCAGCGTTGGTCTCCCCGGGACAGGGACGATTACTGAAGCTTTCTTT; CDR3: CSVGLPGTGTITEAFF
D: NA; size: NA; J: TRBJ2-2; V: TRBV5-5; DNA: TGTGCCAGCAGCCCTTCTTGGGGCCTCAACACCGGGGAGCTGTTTTTT; CDR3: CASSPSWGLNTGELFF
D: NA; size: many; J: TRBJ1-6; V: TRBV20-1; DNA: TGCAGTGCCCTCAGGGCCGCGGATTCACCCCTCCACTTT; CDR3: CSALRAADSPLHF
D: NA; size: NA; J: TRBJ1-6; V: TRBV9; DNA: TGTGCCAGCAGCCCCCAACACGATAATTCACCCCTCCACTTT; CDR3: CASSPQHDNSPLHF
D: TRBD2; size: few; J: TRBJ2-2; V: TRBV6-4; DNA: TGTGCCAGCAGCAGGACTAGCGGGGTGAACGGCGGGGAGCTGTTTTTT; CDR3: CASSRTSGVNGGELFF
D: NA; size: NA; J: TRBJ1-2; V: TRBV4-3; DNA: TGCGCCAGCAGCCAAGAAGCTGTGGACTGGAGCTATGGCTACACCTTC; CDR3: CASSQEAVDWSYGYTF
D: TRBD1; size: many; J: TRBJ2-2; V: TRBV5-1; DNA: TGCGCCAGCAGCGCCAATACAGGGGGCACCGGGGAGCTGTTTTTT; CDR3: CASSANTGGTGELFF
D: NA; size: many; J: TRBJ2-5; V: TRBV2; DNA: TGTGCCAGCAGTGATGGCCAGGTCCGAGAGACCCAGTACTTC; CDR3: CASSDGQVRETQYF
D: TRBD2; size: NA; J: TRBJ2-7; V: TRBV7-9; DNA: TGTGCCAGCAGCTTAGGGCGGGAGTACCACGAGCAGTACTTC; CDR3: CASSLGREYHEQYF
D: TRBD1; size: once; J: TRBJ2-7; V: TRBV7-2; DNA: TGTGCCAGCAGTCCTTTCCCCACCCCAGGGGGCGGGTACGAGCAGTACTTC; CDR3: CASSPFPTPGGGYEQYF
D: NA; size: few; J: TRBJ1-3; V: TRBV12-3/TRBV12-4; DNA: TGTGCCAGCAGTATGACAGTCTCCACGGGCTCTGGAAACACCATATATTTT; CDR3: CASSMTVSTGSGNTIYF
D: NA; size: many; J: TRBJ2-7; V: TRBV19; DNA: TGTGCCAGTAGTATAGGTTCATCCTCCCTCGAGCAGTACTTC; CDR3: CASSIGSSSLEQYF